The next 3 T cell receptor beta chains were all read from a single sample in a study of shared clonotypes between healthy human individuals. Clones were sequenced by immunoSEQ multiplex PCR, and TCRdb holds only the in-frame ones, with some missing. The sample carries about 2.1 million clones, over 85% recorded once. In the naive CD8 group, cells lacked CD45RO and were positively selected for CCR7, so terminally differentiated effector memory CD45RA+ cells were left out. The sample consisted of naive CD8+ T cells from PBMCs. Every receptor here comes from a man between 18 and 35 years old in good health. Some clones in this sample may be carry-over from other donors' samples.

CDR3 bases: TGTGCCAGCAGCCAAGTTCTGATTGAACGGTATAGCAATCAGCCCCAGCATTTT. Amino acid sequence: CASSQVLIERYSNQPQHF. This chain uses TRBV4-2 with TRBJ1-5, with D hard to call. The ends were cut back, 1 base at V and 0 bases at J, with 16 bases in the middle. The CDR3 extends over 18 amino acids. The germline V gene encodes CDR1 LGHNA and CDR2 YNFKEQ.

The chain carries TRBV4-1 and TRBJ2-7, with unresolved D. CDR1 is MGHRA, CDR2 YSYEKL, per germline. The CDR3 covers 12 residues. Trimming removed 4 bases from V and 3 bases from J, with 7 bases in between. CDR3 residues: CASSPLYYEQYF. CDR3 nucleotide sequence: TGCGCCAGCAGCCCCCTTTACTACGAGCAGTACTTC.

The V and J genes are TRBV30 and TRBJ2-7; TRBD2 aligns across 10 bases. This CDR3 spans 15 amino acids. Germline CDR1 and CDR2: GTSNPN and SVGIG (reference sequence). V lost 4 bases to trimming and J lost 7 bases; unmatched junction nucleotides: 13. This chain's CDR3 is CAWTAPLAGVYEQYF. The DNA of the CDR3 is TGTGCCTGGACTGCCCCTCTAGCGGGAGTCTATGAGCAGTACTTC.